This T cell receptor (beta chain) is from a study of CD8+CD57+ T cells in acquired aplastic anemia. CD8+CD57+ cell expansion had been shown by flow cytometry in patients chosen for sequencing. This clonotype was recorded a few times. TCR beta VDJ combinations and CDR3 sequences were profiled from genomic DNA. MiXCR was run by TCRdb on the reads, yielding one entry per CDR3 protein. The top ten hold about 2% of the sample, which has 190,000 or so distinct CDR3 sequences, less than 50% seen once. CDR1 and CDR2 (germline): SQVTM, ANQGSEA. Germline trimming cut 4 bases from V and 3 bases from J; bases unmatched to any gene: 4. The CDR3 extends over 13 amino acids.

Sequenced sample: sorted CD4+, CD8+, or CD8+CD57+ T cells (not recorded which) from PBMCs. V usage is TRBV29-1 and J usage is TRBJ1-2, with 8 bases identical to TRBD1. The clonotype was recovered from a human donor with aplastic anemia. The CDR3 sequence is CSVVTGGYYGYTF. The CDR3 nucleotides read TGCAGCGTTGTTACAGGGGGGTACTATGGCTACACCTTC.